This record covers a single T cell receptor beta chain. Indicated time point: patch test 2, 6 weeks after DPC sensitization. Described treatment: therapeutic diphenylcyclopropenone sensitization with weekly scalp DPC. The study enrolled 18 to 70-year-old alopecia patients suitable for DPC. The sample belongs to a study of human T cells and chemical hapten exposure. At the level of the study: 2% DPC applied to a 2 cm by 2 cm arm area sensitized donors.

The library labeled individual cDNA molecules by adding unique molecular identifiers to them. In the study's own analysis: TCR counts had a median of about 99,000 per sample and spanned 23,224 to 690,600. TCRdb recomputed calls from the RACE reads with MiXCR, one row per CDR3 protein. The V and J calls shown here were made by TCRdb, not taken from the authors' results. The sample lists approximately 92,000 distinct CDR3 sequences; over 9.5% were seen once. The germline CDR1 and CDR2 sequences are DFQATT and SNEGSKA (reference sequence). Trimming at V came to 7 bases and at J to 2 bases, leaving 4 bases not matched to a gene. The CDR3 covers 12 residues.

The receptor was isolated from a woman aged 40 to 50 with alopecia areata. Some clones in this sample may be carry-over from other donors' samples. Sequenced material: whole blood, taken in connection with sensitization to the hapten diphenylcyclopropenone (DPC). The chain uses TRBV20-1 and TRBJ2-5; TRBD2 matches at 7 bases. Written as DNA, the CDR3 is TGCAGTGTGGCTAGCGGACAAGAGACCCAGTACTTC. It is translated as CSVASGQETQYF.